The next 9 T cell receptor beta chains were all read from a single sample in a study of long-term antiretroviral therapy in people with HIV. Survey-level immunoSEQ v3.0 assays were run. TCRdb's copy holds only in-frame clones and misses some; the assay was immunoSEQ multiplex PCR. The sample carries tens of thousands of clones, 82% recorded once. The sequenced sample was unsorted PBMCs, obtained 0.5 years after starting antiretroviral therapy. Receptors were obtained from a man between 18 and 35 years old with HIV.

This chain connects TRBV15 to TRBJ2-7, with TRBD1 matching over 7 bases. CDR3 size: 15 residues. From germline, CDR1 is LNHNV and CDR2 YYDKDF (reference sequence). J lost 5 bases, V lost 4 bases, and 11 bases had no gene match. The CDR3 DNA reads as TGTGCCACCAGCAACTACAGGGGCGGTTTGAACGAGCAGTACTTC. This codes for CATSNYRGGLNEQYF.

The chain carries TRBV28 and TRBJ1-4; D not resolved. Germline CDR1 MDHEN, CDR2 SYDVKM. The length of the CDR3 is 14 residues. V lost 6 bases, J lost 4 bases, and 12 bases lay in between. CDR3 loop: CASRTGSLNEKLFF. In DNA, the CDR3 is TGTGCCAGCAGGACCGGGTCTCTTAATGAAAAACTGTTTTTT.

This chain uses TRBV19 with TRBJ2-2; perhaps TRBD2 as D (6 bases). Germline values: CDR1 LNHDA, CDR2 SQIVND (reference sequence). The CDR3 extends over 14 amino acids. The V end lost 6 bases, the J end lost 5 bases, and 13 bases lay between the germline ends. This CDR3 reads CASRDPGATGELFF. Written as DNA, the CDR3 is TGTGCCAGTAGGGACCCGGGAGCTACCGGGGAGCTGTTTTTT.

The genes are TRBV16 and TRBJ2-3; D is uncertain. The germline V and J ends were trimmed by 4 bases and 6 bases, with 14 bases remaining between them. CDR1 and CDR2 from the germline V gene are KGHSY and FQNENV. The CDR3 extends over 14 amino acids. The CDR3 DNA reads TGTGCCAGCAGCCGAACTTACCCCCCCGATACGCAGTATTTT. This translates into CASSRTYPPDTQYF. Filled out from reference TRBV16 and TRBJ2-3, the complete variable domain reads GEEVAQTPKHLVRGEGQKAKLYCAPIKGHSYVFWYQQVLKNEFKFLISFQNENVFDETGMPKERFSAKCLPNSPCSLEIQATKLEDSAVYFCASSRTYPPDTQYFGPGTRLTVL.

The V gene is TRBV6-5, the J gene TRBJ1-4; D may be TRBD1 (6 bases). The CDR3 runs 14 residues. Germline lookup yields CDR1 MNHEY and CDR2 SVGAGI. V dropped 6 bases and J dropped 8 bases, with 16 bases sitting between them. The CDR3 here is CASSNRAGGEKLFF. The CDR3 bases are TGTGCCAGCAGCAACAGGGCCGGCGGAGAAAAACTGTTTTTT.

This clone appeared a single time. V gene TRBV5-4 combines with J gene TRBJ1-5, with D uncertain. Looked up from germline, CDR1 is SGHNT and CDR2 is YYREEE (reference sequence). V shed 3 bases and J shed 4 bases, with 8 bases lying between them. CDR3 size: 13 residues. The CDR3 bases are TGTGCCAGCAGCTCGAACCTTAATCAGCCCCAGCATTTT. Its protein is CASSSNLNQPQHF.

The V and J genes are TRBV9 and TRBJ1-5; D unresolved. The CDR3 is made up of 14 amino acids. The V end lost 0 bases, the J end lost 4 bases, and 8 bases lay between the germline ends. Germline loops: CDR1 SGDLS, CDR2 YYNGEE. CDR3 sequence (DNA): TGTGCCAGCAGCGTAGAAGACAATAATCAGCCCCAGCATTTT. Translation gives CASSVEDNNQPQHF.

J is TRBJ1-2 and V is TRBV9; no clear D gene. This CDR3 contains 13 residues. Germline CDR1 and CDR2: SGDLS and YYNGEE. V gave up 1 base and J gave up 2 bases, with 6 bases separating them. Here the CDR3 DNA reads TGTGCCAGCAGCGTATTACAGAACTATGGCTACACCTTC. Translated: CASSVLQNYGYTF.

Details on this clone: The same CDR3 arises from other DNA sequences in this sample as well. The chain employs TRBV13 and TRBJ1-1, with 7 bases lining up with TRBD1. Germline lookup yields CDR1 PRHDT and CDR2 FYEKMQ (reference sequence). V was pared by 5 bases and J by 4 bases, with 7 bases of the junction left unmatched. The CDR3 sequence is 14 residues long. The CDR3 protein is CASSLEGARTEAFF. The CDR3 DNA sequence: TGTGCCAGCAGCCTAGAGGGGGCTCGCACTGAAGCTTTCTTT.